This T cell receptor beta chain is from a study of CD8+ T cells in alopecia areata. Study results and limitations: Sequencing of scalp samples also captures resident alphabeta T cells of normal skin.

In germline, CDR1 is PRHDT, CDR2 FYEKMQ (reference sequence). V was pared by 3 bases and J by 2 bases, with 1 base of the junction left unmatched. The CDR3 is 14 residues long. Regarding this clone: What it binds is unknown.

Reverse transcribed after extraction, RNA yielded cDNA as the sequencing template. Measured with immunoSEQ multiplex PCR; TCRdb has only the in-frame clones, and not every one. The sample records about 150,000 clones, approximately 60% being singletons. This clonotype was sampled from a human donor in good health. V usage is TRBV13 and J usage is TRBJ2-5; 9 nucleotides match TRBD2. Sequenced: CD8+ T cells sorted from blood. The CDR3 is CASSFSGGQETQYF. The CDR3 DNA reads TGTGCCAGCAGCTTTAGCGGGGGTCAAGAGACCCAGTACTTC.